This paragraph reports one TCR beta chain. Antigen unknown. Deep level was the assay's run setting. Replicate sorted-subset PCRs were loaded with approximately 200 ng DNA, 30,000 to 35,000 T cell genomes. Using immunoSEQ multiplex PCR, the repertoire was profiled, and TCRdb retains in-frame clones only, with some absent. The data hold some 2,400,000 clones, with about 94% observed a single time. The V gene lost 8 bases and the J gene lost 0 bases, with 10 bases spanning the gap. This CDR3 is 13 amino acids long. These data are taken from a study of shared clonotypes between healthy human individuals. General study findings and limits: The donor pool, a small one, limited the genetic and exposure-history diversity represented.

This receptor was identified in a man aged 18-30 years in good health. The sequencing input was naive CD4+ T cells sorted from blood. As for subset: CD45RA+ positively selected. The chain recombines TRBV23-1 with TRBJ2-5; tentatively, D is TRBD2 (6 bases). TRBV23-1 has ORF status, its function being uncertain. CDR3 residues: CASAKRDQETQYF. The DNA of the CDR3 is TGCGCCAGCGCCAAGCGGGACCAAGAGACCCAGTACTTC.